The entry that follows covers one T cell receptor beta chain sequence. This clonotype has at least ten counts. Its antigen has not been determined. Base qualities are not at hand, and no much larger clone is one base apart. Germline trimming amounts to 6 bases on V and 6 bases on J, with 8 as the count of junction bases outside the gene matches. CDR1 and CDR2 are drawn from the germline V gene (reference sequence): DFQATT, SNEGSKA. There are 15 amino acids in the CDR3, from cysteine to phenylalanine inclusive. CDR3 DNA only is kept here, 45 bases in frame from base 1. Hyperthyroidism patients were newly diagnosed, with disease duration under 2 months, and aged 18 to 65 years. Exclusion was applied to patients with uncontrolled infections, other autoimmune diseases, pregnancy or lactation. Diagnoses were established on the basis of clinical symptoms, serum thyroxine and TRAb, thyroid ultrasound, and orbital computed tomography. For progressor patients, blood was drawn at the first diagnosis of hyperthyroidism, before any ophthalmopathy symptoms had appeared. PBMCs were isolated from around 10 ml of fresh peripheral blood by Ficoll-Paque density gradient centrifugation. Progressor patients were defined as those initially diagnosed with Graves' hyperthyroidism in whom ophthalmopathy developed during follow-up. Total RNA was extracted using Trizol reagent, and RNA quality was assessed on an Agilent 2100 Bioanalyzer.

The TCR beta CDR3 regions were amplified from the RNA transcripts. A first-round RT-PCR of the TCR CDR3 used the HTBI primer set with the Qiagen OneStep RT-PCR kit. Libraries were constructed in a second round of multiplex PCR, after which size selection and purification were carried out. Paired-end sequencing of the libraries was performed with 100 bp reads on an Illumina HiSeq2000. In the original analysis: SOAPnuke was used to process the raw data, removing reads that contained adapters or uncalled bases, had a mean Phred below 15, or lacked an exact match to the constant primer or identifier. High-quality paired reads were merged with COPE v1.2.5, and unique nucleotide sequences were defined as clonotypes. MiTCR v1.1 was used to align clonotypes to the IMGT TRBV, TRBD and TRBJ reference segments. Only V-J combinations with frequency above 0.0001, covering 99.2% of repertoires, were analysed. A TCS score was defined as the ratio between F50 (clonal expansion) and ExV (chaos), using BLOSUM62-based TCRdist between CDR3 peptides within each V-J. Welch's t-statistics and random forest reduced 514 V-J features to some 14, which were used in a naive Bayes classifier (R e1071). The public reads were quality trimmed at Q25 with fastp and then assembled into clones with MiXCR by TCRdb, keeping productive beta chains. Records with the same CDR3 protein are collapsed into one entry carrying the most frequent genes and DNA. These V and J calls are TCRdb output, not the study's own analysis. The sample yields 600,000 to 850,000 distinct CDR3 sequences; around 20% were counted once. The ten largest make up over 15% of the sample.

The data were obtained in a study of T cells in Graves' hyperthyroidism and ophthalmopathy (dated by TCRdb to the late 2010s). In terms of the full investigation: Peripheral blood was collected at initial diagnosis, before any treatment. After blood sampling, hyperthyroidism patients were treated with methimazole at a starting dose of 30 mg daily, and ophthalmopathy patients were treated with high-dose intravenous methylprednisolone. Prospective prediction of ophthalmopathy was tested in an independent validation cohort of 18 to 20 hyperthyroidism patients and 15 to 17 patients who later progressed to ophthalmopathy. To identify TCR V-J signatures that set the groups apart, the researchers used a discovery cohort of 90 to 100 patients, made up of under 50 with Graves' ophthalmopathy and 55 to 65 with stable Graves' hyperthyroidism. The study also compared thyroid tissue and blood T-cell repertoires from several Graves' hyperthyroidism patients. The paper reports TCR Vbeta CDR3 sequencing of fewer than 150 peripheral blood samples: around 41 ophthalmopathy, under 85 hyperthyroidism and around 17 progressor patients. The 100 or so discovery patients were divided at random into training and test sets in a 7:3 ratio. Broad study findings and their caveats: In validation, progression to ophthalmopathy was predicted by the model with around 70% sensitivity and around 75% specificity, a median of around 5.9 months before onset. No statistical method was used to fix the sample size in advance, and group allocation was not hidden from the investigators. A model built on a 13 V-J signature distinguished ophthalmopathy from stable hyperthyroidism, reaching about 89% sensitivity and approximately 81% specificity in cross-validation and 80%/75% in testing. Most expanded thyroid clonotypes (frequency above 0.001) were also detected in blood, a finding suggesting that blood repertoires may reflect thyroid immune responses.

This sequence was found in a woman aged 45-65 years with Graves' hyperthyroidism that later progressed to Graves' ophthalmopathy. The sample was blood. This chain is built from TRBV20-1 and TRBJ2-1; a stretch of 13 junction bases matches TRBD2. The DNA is TGCAGTGCATCCCCTGGACTAGCGGGGGTCAATGAGCAGTTCTTC. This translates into CSASPGLAGVNEQFF.